These 11 T cell receptor beta chains share one sample of origin, sequenced in a study of CD8 T cells in ankylosing spondylitis. TCRdb redid the calling of the 5' RACE reads with MiXCR, one entry per CDR3 protein. Seen here are some 300,000 distinct CDR3 sequences, less than 25% observed once, and the top ten hold 3.5%. The sample comprised blood, either unsorted or a sorted T cell fraction (not recorded which). These receptors were collected from a female donor with ankylosing spondylitis or in good health (not recorded which).

This clonotype has only a few counts. The rearrangement links TRBV20-1 to TRBJ2-3, with D maybe TRBD1 (6 bases). With 4 bases removed from V and 2 bases from J, the gap between germline ends came to 13 bases. The CDR3 loop spans 14 amino acids. Germline CDR1 and CDR2: DFQATT and SNEGSKA (reference sequence). The CDR3 DNA follows: TGCAGTGCTAAACAGGGCCTATTCACAGATACGCAGTATTTT. Protein sequence: CSAKQGLFTDTQYF.

This clonotype was counted at least ten times. The V call is TRBV29-1, the J call TRBJ2-7, with TRBD1 matching 11 bases. V shed 6 bases and J 0 bases; nucleotides not matched to a gene: 4. This CDR3 comprises 14 residues. Per the germline V gene, CDR1 is SQVTM and CDR2 is ANQGSEA. The CDR3 DNA is TGCAGCGTCACCGGGACAGGGGGCTCCTACGAGCAGTACTTC. This encodes CSVTGTGGSYEQYF.

This clonotype was seen only a few times. The rearrangement links TRBV5-1 to TRBJ2-2; D is unclear. Germline V gives CDR1 SGHRS, CDR2 YFSETQ. The CDR3 contains 16 residues. V lost 4 bases, J lost 1 base, and 14 bases lay in between. Written as DNA, the CDR3 is TGCGCCAGCAGCCCGCTCCCTTCAGGGAACACCGGGGAGCTGTTTTTT. It translates to CASSPLPSGNTGELFF.

The chain carries TRBV2 and TRBJ2-1, with TRBD1 matching over 7 bases. The CDR3 loop spans 13 amino acids. Trimming took 9 bases from V and 6 from J; bases not matched to a gene: 8. Germline V CDR1 and CDR2: SNHLY, FYNNEI. The CDR3 DNA is TGTGCCAGTCAGAGTGACAGGGTCAATGAGCAGTTCTTC. This sequence encodes CASQSDRVNEQFF.

About this clonotype: At one end the junction does not follow the germline gene, possibly because of a read error. J is TRBJ1-1 and V is TRBV12-3 or TRBV12-4, with no clear D. The CDR3 runs to 13 residues. CDR3 residues: CASSLDTTTEAFF. CDR3 bases: TGTGCCAGCAGCTTAGATACGACCACTGAAGCTTTCTTT.

J is TRBJ2-1 and V is TRBV18; 7 bases are shared with TRBD2. Germline loops: CDR1 KGHSH, CDR2 LQKENI. Trimming at V came to 3 bases and at J to 6 bases, leaving 5 bases not matched to a gene. This CDR3 contains 14 residues. For the CDR3, the DNA is TGTGCCAGCTCACCGGCGGGAGACCCCAATGAGCAGTTCTTC. Protein sequence: CASSPAGDPNEQFF. Full variable domain (outside the CDR3, taken from reference TRBV18 and TRBJ2-1): NAGVMQNPRHLVRRRGQEARLRCSPMKGHSHVYWYRQLPEEGLKFMVYLQKENIIDESGMPKERFSAEFPKEGPSILRIQQVVRGDSAAYFCASSPAGDPNEQFFGPGTRLTVL.

Many counts were recorded for this clonotype. CDR3 DNA sequence: TGTGCTAGTGGTACAAATGAGCAGTTCTTC. Residues: CASGTNEQFF. The gene calls are TRBV12-5 and TRBJ2-1; D is uncertain. V dropped 5 bases and J dropped 7 bases, with 3 bases sitting between them. The CDR3 contains 10 residues. Germline V CDR1 and CDR2: LGHNT, FRNRAP.

This clonotype was seen ten or more times. The chain carries TRBV6-2 or TRBV6-3 and TRBJ2-7; TRBD2 aligns across 15 bases. The ends lost 6 bases at V and 2 bases at J; junction bases unmatched: 2. The germline CDR1 and CDR2 sequences are MNHEY and SVGEGT. The CDR3 is made up of 15 amino acids. The CDR3 spells CASRGLAGGTYEQYF. CDR3 coding DNA: TGTGCCAGCAGAGGACTAGCGGGAGGGACCTACGAGCAGTACTTC.

This clonotype was seen many times. V usage is TRBV30 and J usage is TRBJ2-2; 9 bases are a match to TRBD2. Germline trimming cut 0 bases from V and 1 base from J; bases unmatched to any gene: 0. Germline V gene lookup returns CDR1 GTSNPN and CDR2 SVGIG (reference sequence). The CDR3 extends over 15 amino acids. The CDR3 nucleotides read TGTGCCTGGAGTGTACTAGCGGGGAACACCGGGGAGCTGTTTTTT. Its protein product is CAWSVLAGNTGELFF.

The chain combines TRBV7-2 with TRBJ2-7, with 8 bases that match TRBD2. Germline V CDR1 and CDR2: SGHTA, FQGNSA. The CDR3 sequence is 17 residues long. With V trimmed by 0 bases and J by 4 bases, 11 bases remained unmatched. Here the CDR3 reads CASSLALTSGAKYEQYF. CDR3 nucleotide sequence: TGTGCCAGCAGCTTAGCGCTTACTAGCGGTGCGAAGTACGAGCAGTACTTC.

The table lists this clonotype with a few counts. V and J are TRBV6-5 and TRBJ1-2, with D hard to call. Germline values: CDR1 MNHEY, CDR2 SVGAGI. V lost 9 bases, J lost 3 bases, and 8 bases lay in between. The CDR3 has 11 amino acids. The CDR3 is CASGTDYGYTF. For the CDR3, the DNA is TGTGCCAGTGGTACAGACTATGGCTACACCTTC.